This TCR beta chain stems from a study of cytomegalovirus exposure and HLA in healthy donors. In the study overall: Samples from HLA-typed donors yielded about 85 million unique TCRs in an early data release. Clustering assigned 81% of the approximately 400 genotyped donors to the Caucasian-associated ancestry cluster.

PCR used 60 Vbeta primers and 13 Jbeta primers. Produced via immunoSEQ multiplex PCR; TCRdb's table is partial and in-frame only. The sample shows 100,000 or so clones, less than 85% of them seen only once. Each donor was nominally healthy when sampled (though unrecorded immune exposures were likely). This clone has only a few counts. Its antigen is still unknown. V was pared by 1 base and J by 7 bases, with 20 bases between. CDR3 length: 18 amino acids. The germline gives CDR1 SGHTA, CDR2 FQGNSA. General study results and limits: Researchers had no immune exposure information except CMV serostatus available.

The receptor was isolated from a middle-aged man in good health and CMV-seropositive. The sample taken for sequencing was PBMCs. The chain has TRBV7-2 and TRBJ1-6; a weak D match, TRBD1 (5 bases). The DNA of the CDR3 is TGTGCCAGCAGCTTAGTGGGGGAGGGGCGCTATATAAATTCACCCCTCCACTTT. Translated: CASSLVGEGRYINSPLHF.